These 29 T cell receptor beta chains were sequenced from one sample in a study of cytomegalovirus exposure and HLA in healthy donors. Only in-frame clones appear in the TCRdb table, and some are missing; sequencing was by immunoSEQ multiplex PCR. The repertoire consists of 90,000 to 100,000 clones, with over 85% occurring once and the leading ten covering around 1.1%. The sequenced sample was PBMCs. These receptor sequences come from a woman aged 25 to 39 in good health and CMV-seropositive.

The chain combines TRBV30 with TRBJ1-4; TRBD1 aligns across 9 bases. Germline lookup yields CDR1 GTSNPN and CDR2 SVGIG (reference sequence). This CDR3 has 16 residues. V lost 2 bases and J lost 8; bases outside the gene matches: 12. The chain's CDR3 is CAWSSPRWTGDEKLFF. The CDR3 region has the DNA TGTGCCTGGAGTAGCCCCCGATGGACAGGGGACGAAAAACTGTTTTTT.

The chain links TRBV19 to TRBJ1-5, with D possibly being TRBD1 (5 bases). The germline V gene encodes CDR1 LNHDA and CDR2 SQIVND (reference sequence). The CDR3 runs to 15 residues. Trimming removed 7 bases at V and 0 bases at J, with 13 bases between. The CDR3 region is CASILRQGSNQPQHF. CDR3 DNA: TGTGCCAGTATCCTCCGTCAGGGTAGCAATCAGCCCCAGCATTTT.

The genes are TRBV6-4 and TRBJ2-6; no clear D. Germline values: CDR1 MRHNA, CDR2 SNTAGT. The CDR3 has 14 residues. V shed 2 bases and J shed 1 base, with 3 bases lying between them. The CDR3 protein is CASSDQSGANVLTF. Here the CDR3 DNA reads TGTGCCAGCAGTGACCAGTCTGGGGCCAACGTCCTGACTTTC.

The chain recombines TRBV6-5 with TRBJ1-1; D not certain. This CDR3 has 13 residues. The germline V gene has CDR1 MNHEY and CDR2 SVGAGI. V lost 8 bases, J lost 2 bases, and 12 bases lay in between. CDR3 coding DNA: TGTGCCAGCTACCAAACGGGAAACACTGAAGCTTTCTTT. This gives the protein CASYQTGNTEAFF.

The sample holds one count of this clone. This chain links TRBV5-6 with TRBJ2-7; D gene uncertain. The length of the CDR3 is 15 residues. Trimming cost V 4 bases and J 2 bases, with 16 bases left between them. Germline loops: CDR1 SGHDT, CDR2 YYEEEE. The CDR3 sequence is CASSHPGIGTYEQYF. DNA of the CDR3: TGTGCCAGCAGCCACCCAGGAATAGGTACCTACGAGCAGTACTTC. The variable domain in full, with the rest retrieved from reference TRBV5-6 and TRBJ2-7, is DAGVTQSPTHLIKTRGQQVTLRCSPKSGHDTVSWYQQALGQGPQFIFQYYEEEERQRGNFPDRFSGHQFPNYSSELNVNALLLGDSALYLCASSHPGIGTYEQYFGPGTRLTVT.

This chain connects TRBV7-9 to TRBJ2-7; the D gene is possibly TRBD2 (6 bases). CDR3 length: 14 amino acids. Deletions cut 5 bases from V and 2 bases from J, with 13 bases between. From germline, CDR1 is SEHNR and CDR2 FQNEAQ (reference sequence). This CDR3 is CASSHPGGTYEQYF. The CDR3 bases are TGTGCCAGCAGCCATCCTGGGGGGACCTACGAGCAGTACTTC.

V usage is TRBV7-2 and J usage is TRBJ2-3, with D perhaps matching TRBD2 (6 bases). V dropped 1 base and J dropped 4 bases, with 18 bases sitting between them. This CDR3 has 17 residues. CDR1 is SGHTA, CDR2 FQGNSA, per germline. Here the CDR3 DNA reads TGTGCCAGCAGCTTAGATTTCGGGGGAGTAGGGGCAGATACGCAGTATTTT. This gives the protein CASSLDFGGVGADTQYF.

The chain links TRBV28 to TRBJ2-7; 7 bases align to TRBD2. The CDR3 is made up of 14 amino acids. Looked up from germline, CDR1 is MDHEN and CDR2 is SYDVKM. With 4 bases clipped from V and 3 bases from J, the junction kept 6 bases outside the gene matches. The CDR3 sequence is CASSYPLAVYEQYF. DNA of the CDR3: TGTGCCAGCAGTTACCCCCTAGCGGTCTACGAGCAGTACTTC.

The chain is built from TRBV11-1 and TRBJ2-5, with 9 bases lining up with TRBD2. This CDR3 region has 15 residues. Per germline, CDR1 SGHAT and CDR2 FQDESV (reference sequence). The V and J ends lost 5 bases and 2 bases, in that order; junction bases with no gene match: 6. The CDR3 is CASSASAGGQETQYF. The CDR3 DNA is TGTGCCAGCAGCGCCTCGGCGGGAGGGCAAGAGACCCAGTACTTC.

The DNA for the CDR3 is TGTGCCAGCAGCGACCGGGACAGGGGGCAGAACACTGAAGCTTTCTTT. Translating gives CASSDRDRGQNTEAFF. The chain joins TRBV7-9 to TRBJ1-1; the match to TRBD1 covers 12 bases. Germline values: CDR1 SEHNR, CDR2 FQNEAQ (reference sequence). This CDR3 has 16 residues. The junction had 5 bases not matched to a gene; V was cut back by 5 bases and J by 1 base.

The CDR3 sequence: CASSQLPSGSDTQYF. CDR3 nucleotide sequence: TGCGCCAGCAGCCAACTTCCTAGCGGATCAGATACGCAGTATTTT. The chain recombines TRBV4-1 with TRBJ2-3, with TRBD2 matching over 7 bases. Germline V gene data show CDR1 as MGHRA and CDR2 as YSYEKL. This CDR3 has 15 amino acids. V was clipped by 2 bases and J by 4 bases; unmatched bases: 6.

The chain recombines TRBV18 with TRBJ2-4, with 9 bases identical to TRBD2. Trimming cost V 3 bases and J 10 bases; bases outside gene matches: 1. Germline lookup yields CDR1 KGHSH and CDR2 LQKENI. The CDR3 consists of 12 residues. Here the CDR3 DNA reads TGTGCCAGCTCACCCGGACTAGCGATTCAGTACTTC. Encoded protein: CASSPGLAIQYF.

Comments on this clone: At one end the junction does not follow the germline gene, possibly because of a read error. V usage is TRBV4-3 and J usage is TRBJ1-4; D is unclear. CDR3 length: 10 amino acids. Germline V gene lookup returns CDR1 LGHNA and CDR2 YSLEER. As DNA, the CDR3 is TGCGCCAGCAGCCAAGAAGCGGATATGTTT. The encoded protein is CASSQEADMF.

The chain's CDR3 is CASRPRGLTEAFF. The CDR3 region has the DNA TGTGCCAGCAGACCCAGGGGGCTCACTGAAGCTTTCTTT. The chain carries TRBV6-5 and TRBJ1-1, with TRBD1 identical over 8 bases. The CDR3 spans 13 residues. With V trimmed by 6 bases and J by 4 bases, 4 bases remained unmatched. Germline-derived CDR1 and CDR2 are MNHEY and SVGAGI.

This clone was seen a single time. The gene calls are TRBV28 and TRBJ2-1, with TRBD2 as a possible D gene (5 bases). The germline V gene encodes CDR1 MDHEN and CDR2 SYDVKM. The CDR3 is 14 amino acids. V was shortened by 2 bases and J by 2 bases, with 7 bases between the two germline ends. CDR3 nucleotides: TGTGCCAGCAGTTTAGGCGGGCCCTACAATGAGCAGTTCTTC. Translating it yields CASSLGGPYNEQFF.

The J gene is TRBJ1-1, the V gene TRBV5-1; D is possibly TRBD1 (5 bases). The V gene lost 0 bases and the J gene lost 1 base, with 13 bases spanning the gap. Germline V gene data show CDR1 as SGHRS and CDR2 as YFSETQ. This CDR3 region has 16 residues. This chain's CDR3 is CASSLEGVPPNTEAFF. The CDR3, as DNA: TGCGCCAGCAGCTTGGAAGGGGTTCCCCCGAACACTGAAGCTTTCTTT.

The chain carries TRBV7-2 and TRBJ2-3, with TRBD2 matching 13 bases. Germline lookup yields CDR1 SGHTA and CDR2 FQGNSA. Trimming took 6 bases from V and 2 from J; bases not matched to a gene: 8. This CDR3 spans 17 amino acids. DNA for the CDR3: TGTGCCAGCAGGTCGACTAGCGGGAGGCCTTACACAGATACGCAGTATTTT. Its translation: CASRSTSGRPYTDTQYF.

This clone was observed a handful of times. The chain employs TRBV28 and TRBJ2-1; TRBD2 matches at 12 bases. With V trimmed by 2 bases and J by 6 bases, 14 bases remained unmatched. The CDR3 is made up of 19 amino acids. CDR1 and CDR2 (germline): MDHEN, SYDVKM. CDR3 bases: TGTGCCAGCAGTTTAGGGCTAGCGGGAGGGTTTCGGGTGGGCAATGAGCAGTTCTTC. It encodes CASSLGLAGGFRVGNEQFF. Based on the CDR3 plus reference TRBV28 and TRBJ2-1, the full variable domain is DVKVTQSSRYLVKRTGEKVFLECVQDMDHENMFWYRQDPGLGLRLIYFSYDVKMKEKGDIPEGYSVSREKKERFSLILESASTNQTSMYLCASSLGLAGGFRVGNEQFFGPGTRLTVL.

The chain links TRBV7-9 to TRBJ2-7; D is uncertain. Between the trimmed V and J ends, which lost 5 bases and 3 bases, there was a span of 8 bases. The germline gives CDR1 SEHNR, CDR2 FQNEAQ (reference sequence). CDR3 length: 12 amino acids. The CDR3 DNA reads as TGTGCCAGCAGCAACAGTGACTACGAGCAGTACTTC. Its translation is CASSNSDYEQYF.

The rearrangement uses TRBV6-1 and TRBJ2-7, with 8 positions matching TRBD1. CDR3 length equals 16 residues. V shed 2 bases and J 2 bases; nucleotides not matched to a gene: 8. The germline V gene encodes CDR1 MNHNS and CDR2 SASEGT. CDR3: CASSELGTGLPYEQYF. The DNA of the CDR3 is TGTGCCAGCAGTGAATTAGGGACAGGCCTACCCTACGAGCAGTACTTC.

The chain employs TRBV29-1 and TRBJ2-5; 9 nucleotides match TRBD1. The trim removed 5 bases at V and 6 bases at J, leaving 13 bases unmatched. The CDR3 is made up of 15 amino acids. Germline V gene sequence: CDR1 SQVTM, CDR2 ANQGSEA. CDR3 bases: TGCAGCGTTCACGACCCGGACAGGGGAGGGAAGACCCAGTACTTC. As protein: CSVHDPDRGGKTQYF. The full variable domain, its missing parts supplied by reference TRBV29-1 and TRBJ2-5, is SAVISQKPSRDICQRGTSLTIQCQVDSQVTMMFWYRQQPGQSLTLIATANQGSEATYESGFVIDKFPISRPNLTFSTLTVSNMSPEDSSIYLCSVHDPDRGGKTQYFGPGTRLLVL.

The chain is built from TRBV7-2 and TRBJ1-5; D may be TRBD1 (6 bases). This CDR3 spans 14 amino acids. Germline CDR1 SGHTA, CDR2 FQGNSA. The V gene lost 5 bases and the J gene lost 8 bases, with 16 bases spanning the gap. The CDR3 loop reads CASSPRAGTKPQHF. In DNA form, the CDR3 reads TGTGCCAGCAGCCCTCGGGCAGGGACAAAGCCCCAGCATTTT.

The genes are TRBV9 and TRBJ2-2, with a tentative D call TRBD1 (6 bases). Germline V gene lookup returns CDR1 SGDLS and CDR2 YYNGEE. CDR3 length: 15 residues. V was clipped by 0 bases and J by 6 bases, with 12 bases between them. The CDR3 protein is CASSVGGPRPGELFF. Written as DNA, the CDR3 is TGTGCCAGCAGCGTAGGGGGGCCCAGACCCGGGGAGCTGTTTTTT.

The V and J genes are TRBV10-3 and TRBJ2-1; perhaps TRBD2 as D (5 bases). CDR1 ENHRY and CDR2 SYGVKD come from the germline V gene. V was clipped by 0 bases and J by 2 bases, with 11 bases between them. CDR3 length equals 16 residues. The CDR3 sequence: CAISESRGNAYNEQFF. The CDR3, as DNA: TGTGCCATCAGTGAGTCGAGAGGGAACGCCTACAATGAGCAGTTCTTC.

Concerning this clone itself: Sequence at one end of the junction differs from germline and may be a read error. The CDR3 region is CASSQVPGKWNF. In DNA, the CDR3 is TGTGCCAGCAGCCAAGTCCCCGGGAAATGGAACTTC. This rearrangement joins TRBV14 to TRBJ2-5; D is possibly TRBD2 (5 bases). The CDR3 length is 12 residues. Germline CDR1 is SGHDN and CDR2 is FVKESK. Full variable domain (outside the CDR3, taken from reference TRBV14 and TRBJ2-5): EAGVTQFPSHSVIEKGQTVTLRCDPISGHDNLYWYRRVMGKEIKFLLHFVKESKQDESGMPNNRFLAERTGGTYSTLKVQPAELEDSGVYFCASSQVPGKWNFGPGTRLLVL.

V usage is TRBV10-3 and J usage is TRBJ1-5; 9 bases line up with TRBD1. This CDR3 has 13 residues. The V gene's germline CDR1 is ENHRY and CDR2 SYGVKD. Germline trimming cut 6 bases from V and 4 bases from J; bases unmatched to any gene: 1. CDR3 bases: TGTGCCATCAGGGGGACAGGGAATCAGCCCCAGCATTTT. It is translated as CAIRGTGNQPQHF.

CDR3: CAIAGPLDEQFF. The DNA for the CDR3 is TGTGCCATAGCGGGGCCTTTGGATGAGCAGTTCTTC. The chain is built from TRBV28 and TRBJ2-1, with TRBD2 identical over 8 bases. The ends lost 10 bases at V and 8 bases at J; junction bases unmatched: 7. In germline, CDR1 is MDHEN, CDR2 SYDVKM. The CDR3 consists of 12 residues.

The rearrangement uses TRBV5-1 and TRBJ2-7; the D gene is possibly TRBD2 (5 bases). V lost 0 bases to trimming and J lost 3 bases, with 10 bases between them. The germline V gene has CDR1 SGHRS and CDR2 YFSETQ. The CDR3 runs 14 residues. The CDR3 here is CASSLGTVIYEQYF. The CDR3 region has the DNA TGCGCCAGCAGCTTGGGGACTGTCATCTACGAGCAGTACTTC.

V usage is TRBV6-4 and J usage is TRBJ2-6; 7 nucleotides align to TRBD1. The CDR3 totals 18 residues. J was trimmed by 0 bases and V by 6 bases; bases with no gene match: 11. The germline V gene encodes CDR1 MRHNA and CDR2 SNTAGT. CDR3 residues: CASRSTTGALSGANVLTF. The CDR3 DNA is TGTGCCAGCAGATCCACAACAGGGGCCCTCTCTGGGGCCAACGTCCTGACTTTC.